One sample yielded the 30 T cell receptor beta chains listed below, sequenced in a study of CD8+ T cells in alopecia areata (dated by TCRdb to 2016 to 2019). The time point label, as the study defines it: 24 weeks on oral tofacitinib. The treatment or condition tag for this specimen amounts to: oral pan-JAK inhibitor, 5-10 mg twice daily. The library came from the immunoSEQ multiplex PCR assay. RNA was extracted from all samples and reverse transcribed into cDNA, which served as template for TCR sequencing. As stored in TCRdb, this immuneACCESS dataset retains in-frame rearrangements with V and J assigned. A fraction of the clones does not appear; measured against another copy, unresolved V genes explain less than half of the discrepancy, and the remainder lacks a known reason. The sample contains approximately 180,000 clones, 60% of them found a single time. The ten largest account for 1% of the sample.

This material consisted of CD4+ T cells sorted from blood, taken at week 24, from a patient treated with tofacitinib. The receptors were sampled from a human donor with alopecia areata.

The table lists this clone with a few counts. This sequence joins TRBV29-1 and TRBJ2-5; D not certain. V dropped 5 bases and J dropped 1 base, with 5 bases sitting between them. Germline V gene sequence: CDR1 SQVTM, CDR2 ANQGSEA. This CDR3 contains 11 residues. In nucleotides, the CDR3 is TGCAGCGTTCAGCCCCAAGAGACCCAGTACTTC. It is translated as CSVQPQETQYF. The entire variable domain, with the rest obtained from reference TRBV29-1 and TRBJ2-5, is as follows: SAVISQKPSRDICQRGTSLTIQCQVDSQVTMMFWYRQQPGQSLTLIATANQGSEATYESGFVIDKFPISRPNLTFSTLTVSNMSPEDSSIYLCSVQPQETQYFGPGTRLLVL.

This chain links TRBV30 with TRBJ1-2; D is unresolved. CDR1 and CDR2 from the germline V gene are GTSNPN and SVGIG (reference sequence). The CDR3 extends over 10 amino acids. Trimming removed 8 bases from V and 9 bases from J, with 13 bases in between. CDR3 region: CAGVTSRYTF. CDR3 DNA: TGTGCCGGGGTCACTTCGCGCTACACCTTC.

V is TRBV11-3 and J is TRBJ1-2; a weak D match, TRBD1 (6 bases). CDR1 and CDR2 from the germline V gene are SGHNT and YENEEA. V lost 5 bases and J lost 8, with 15 bases in between. The CDR3 runs to 13 residues. This CDR3 reads CASSVGGAGGYTF. CDR3 sequence (DNA): TGTGCCAGCAGCGTGGGGGGCGCAGGAGGCTACACCTTC.

The chain joins TRBV6-5 to TRBJ2-5; D may be TRBD2 (6 bases). V lost 5 bases and J lost 4, with 11 bases in between. The CDR3 spans 13 residues. Germline lookup yields CDR1 MNHEY and CDR2 SVGAGI. The CDR3 protein is CASSPRRGETQYF. DNA of the CDR3: TGTGCCAGCAGTCCGCGGAGGGGAGAGACCCAGTACTTC.

The chain carries TRBV10-3 and TRBJ1-6; D not certain. The germline CDR1 and CDR2 sequences are ENHRY and SYGVKD. V lost 7 bases and J lost 10, with 11 bases in between. The CDR3 totals 12 residues. In DNA form, the CDR3 reads TGTGCCATCATTATCCGGGGATCACCCCTCCACTTT. Protein: CAIIIRGSPLHF.

Worth noting for this clone: Other DNA sequences from this sample encode an identical CDR3 as well. The rearrangement links TRBV29-1 to TRBJ1-2, with a tentative D call TRBD1 (6 bases). Trimming pared 3 bases from V and 4 bases from J, leaving 6 bases between. Germline V CDR1 and CDR2: SQVTM, ANQGSEA. The CDR3 runs to 11 residues. The CDR3 DNA sequence: TGCAGCGTTGACAGGGGCTATGGCTACACCTTC. Translated, it gives CSVDRGYGYTF.

This clone appeared a few times. The gene calls are TRBV7-2 and TRBJ2-1; D is uncertain. The CDR3 spans 13 residues. Germline V gives CDR1 SGHTA, CDR2 FQGNSA. The V gene lost 3 bases and the J gene lost 5 bases, with 8 bases spanning the gap. CDR3 protein: CASSFQPNNEQFF. CDR3 sequence (DNA): TGTGCCAGCAGCTTCCAACCTAACAATGAGCAGTTCTTC.

This clone showed up just a few times. One end of the junction varies from germline; a read error may be responsible. The chain is built from TRBV6-6 and TRBJ2-7; D is unresolved. Germline CDR1 MNHNY, CDR2 SVGAGI (reference sequence). The CDR3 has 12 residues. The CDR3 DNA reads TGTGCCAGCAGCAAACGGCAGGACGTGGATAACTTC. Translation gives CASSKRQDVDNF.

This chain joins TRBV7-9 and TRBJ1-6, with D maybe TRBD1 (5 bases). The CDR3 is 17 residues long. Germline CDR1 reads SEHNR; CDR2 reads FQNEAQ (reference sequence). V lost 2 bases, J lost 4 bases, and 15 bases lay in between. The DNA of the CDR3 is TGTGCCAGCAGCTTATCGTTTCCGGGACGGTATAATTCACCCCTCCACTTT. Amino acids: CASSLSFPGRYNSPLHF.

The V call is TRBV29-1, the J call TRBJ1-2; D is possibly TRBD1 (5 bases). The germline CDR1 and CDR2 sequences are SQVTM and ANQGSEA. V lost 5 bases and J 2 bases, leaving 15 bases between the germline ends. The CDR3 length is 14 residues. In DNA, the CDR3 is TGCAGCGTTCAGAGACAGCGATACAACTATGGCTACACCTTC. Amino acids: CSVQRQRYNYGYTF.

This chain links TRBV29-1 with TRBJ2-1, with no clear D. The CDR3 runs 10 residues. Trimming pared 6 bases from V and 6 bases from J, leaving 6 bases between. Germline-derived CDR1 and CDR2 are SQVTM and ANQGSEA. CDR3 loop: CSVATNEQFF. For the CDR3, the DNA is TGCAGCGTCGCTACCAATGAGCAGTTCTTC.

The J gene is TRBJ2-2, the V gene TRBV9, with 12 positions matching TRBD2. CDR3 length: 16 amino acids. In germline, CDR1 is SGDLS, CDR2 YYNGEE. Trimming cost V 3 bases and J 4 bases; bases outside gene matches: 4. The CDR3 region is CASSGPSGGVTGELFF. CDR3 nucleotide sequence: TGTGCCAGCAGCGGACCTAGCGGGGGGGTCACCGGGGAGCTGTTTTTT.

The V gene is TRBV2, the J gene TRBJ1-1, with TRBD1 as a possible D gene (5 bases). V was shortened by 4 bases and J by 0 bases, with 9 bases between the two germline ends. This CDR3 has 14 residues. The germline CDR1 and CDR2 sequences are SNHLY and FYNNEI. CDR3 protein: CASSVEDMNTEAFF. In DNA, the CDR3 is TGTGCCAGCAGTGTAGAGGACATGAACACTGAAGCTTTCTTT.

This clone was picked up many times. The chain recombines TRBV5-1 with TRBJ1-1; D uncertain. This CDR3 is built from 16 residues. The V end was cut by 2 bases, the J end by 0 bases, with 14 bases between. In germline, CDR1 is SGHRS, CDR2 YFSETQ. CDR3 sequence (DNA): TGCGCCAGCAGCTTCGGGCAGGCGAATCTGAACACTGAAGCTTTCTTT. This translates into CASSFGQANLNTEAFF.

The chain has TRBV5-1 and TRBJ2-6, with 7 bases lining up with TRBD1. In germline, CDR1 is SGHRS, CDR2 YFSETQ. This CDR3 comprises 17 residues. V gave up 4 bases and J gave up 1 base; unmatched junction bases: 8. CDR3 bases: TGCGCCAGCAGCCGCGGCGTGACAGGGTCTGGGGCCAACGTCCTGACTTTC. Translated: CASSRGVTGSGANVLTF.

The rearrangement links TRBV5-1 to TRBJ2-5; 8 bases fit TRBD2. The length of the CDR3 is 16 residues. Germline V gene lookup returns CDR1 SGHRS and CDR2 YFSETQ. The junction had 9 bases not matched to a gene; V was cut back by 4 bases and J by 1 base. The CDR3 nucleotides are TGCGCCAGCAGCGTTAAAGCGGGGGACATCCAAGAGACCCAGTACTTC. Amino acid sequence: CASSVKAGDIQETQYF.

This clone turned up a few times. The V and J genes are TRBV27 and TRBJ1-1; no firm D call. Germline V gene data show CDR1 as MNHEY and CDR2 as SMNVEV (reference sequence). The V and J ends lost 8 bases and 7 bases respectively, with 20 bases between them. The CDR3 sequence is 14 residues long. CDR3 loop: CASRFLSASSEAFF. The DNA for the CDR3 is TGTGCCAGCCGCTTTTTGTCGGCCTCCAGTGAAGCTTTCTTT.

This clone was counted a single time. This chain connects TRBV29-1 to TRBJ1-1, with D unresolved. Germline V gives CDR1 SQVTM, CDR2 ANQGSEA. The CDR3 is made up of 13 amino acids. V lost 6 bases to trimming and J lost 0 bases, with 11 bases between them. As DNA, the CDR3 is TGCAGCGTGGGCCCGGGGATGAACACTGAAGCTTTCTTT. Its protein is CSVGPGMNTEAFF. Full variable domain (outside the CDR3, taken from reference TRBV29-1 and TRBJ1-1): SAVISQKPSRDICQRGTSLTIQCQVDSQVTMMFWYRQQPGQSLTLIATANQGSEATYESGFVIDKFPISRPNLTFSTLTVSNMSPEDSSIYLCSVGPGMNTEAFFGQGTRLTVV.

Note on this clone: This CDR3 is also generated by other DNA sequences in the sample. The V gene is TRBV11-2, the J gene TRBJ2-3; D is undetermined. This CDR3 has 12 residues. Germline V gene lookup returns CDR1 SGHAT and CDR2 FQNNGV. V was cut by 5 bases and J by 5 bases, with 8 bases left in between. The CDR3 protein is CASSPQVDTQYF. Written as DNA, the CDR3 is TGTGCCAGCAGCCCCCAGGTAGATACGCAGTATTTT.

The chain is built from TRBV18 and TRBJ1-1; D remains ambiguous. CDR3 length: 13 amino acids. Germline CDR1 KGHSH, CDR2 LQKENI. Trimming took 3 bases from V and 7 from J, leaving 12 bases between them. The CDR3 region is CASSPINKIEAFF. CDR3 DNA sequence: TGTGCCAGCTCACCGATAAACAAGATTGAAGCTTTCTTT. Looking up the rest from reference TRBV18 and TRBJ1-1 gives the full variable domain: NAGVMQNPRHLVRRRGQEARLRCSPMKGHSHVYWYRQLPEEGLKFMVYLQKENIIDESGMPKERFSAEFPKEGPSILRIQQVVRGDSAAYFCASSPINKIEAFFGQGTRLTVV.

This clone was seen more than once but under ten times. The V call is TRBV14, the J call TRBJ2-4; 9 positions match TRBD1. The V and J ends lost 3 bases and 6 bases, in that order; junction bases with no gene match: 12. The CDR3 consists of 17 residues. The germline V gene has CDR1 SGHDN and CDR2 FVKESK. The CDR3 DNA reads as TGTGCCAGCAGCCATCCGGGACAGGGTGGACGGGGAAACATTCAGTACTTC. As protein: CASSHPGQGGRGNIQYF.

The rearrangement joins TRBV29-1 to TRBJ1-1; a weak D match, TRBD1 (6 bases). Trimming shortened V by 5 bases and J by 0 bases, and 13 bases separated the two germline ends. Germline CDR1 and CDR2: SQVTM and ANQGSEA. The CDR3 spans 14 residues. CDR3 residues: CSVLNRVMNTEAFF. The CDR3 DNA follows: TGCAGCGTTCTCAACAGGGTGATGAACACTGAAGCTTTCTTT.

This clone was counted between two and nine times. The genes are TRBV7-2 and TRBJ1-2; D is undetermined. CDR1 and CDR2 from the germline V gene are SGHTA and FQGNSA. The V end lost 6 bases, the J end lost 9 bases, and 17 bases lay between the germline ends. This CDR3 contains 13 residues. CDR3 DNA: TGTGCCAGCAGTTTCTCTTGGGAGAGCCGCTACACCTTC. This translates into CASSFSWESRYTF.

The chain uses TRBV7-8 and TRBJ1-4; D gene uncertain. The CDR3 totals 18 residues. Germline CDR1 reads SGHVS; CDR2 reads FQNEAQ. Between the trimmed V and J ends, which lost 1 base and 0 bases, there was a span of 15 bases. The CDR3 is CASSLEAGIDPTNEKLFF. In DNA form, the CDR3 reads TGTGCCAGCAGCTTAGAGGCAGGCATAGACCCAACTAATGAAAAACTGTTTTTT.

This clone has a handful of counts. The rearrangement uses TRBV29-1 and TRBJ2-7; 7 bases match TRBD1. The CDR3 length is 11 residues. Trimming removed 6 bases from V and 9 bases from J; junction bases left unmatched: 8. Germline V lookup: CDR1 SQVTM, CDR2 ANQGSEA. The CDR3 loop reads CSVRQGDGQYF. CDR3 nucleotide sequence: TGCAGCGTCCGACAGGGTGATGGGCAGTACTTC.

The rearrangement links TRBV29-1 to TRBJ1-2; TRBD1 is a possible D gene (6 bases). Trimming took off 3 bases at V and 8 bases at J, with 13 bases between the two ends. Germline values: CDR1 SQVTM, CDR2 ANQGSEA. The CDR3 length is 12 residues. CDR3 sequence (DNA): TGCAGCGTTGATTTATCAGGGGAAGGCTACACCTTC. Its protein product is CSVDLSGEGYTF.

This clone has just one count. This chain joins TRBV5-1 and TRBJ2-5, with 13 bases lining up with TRBD2. Trimming cost V 0 bases and J 4 bases; bases outside gene matches: 3. Germline CDR1 is SGHRS and CDR2 is YFSETQ. This CDR3 is built from 16 residues. As DNA, the CDR3 is TGCGCCAGCAGCTTGGCCAGGACTAGCGGGGGAGAGACCCAGTACTTC. Protein: CASSLARTSGGETQYF.

For this clone: The same CDR3 can be traced to other DNA sequences in this sample. CDR3 coding DNA: TGCAGCGTTGTAGGACGCCTCACAGATACGCAGTATTTT. This sequence encodes CSVVGRLTDTQYF. The chain joins TRBV29-1 to TRBJ2-3, with no clear D. V lost 4 bases and J 2 bases, leaving 10 bases between the germline ends. CDR1 and CDR2 from the germline V gene are SQVTM and ANQGSEA. The CDR3 length is 13 residues.

The chain couples TRBV2 to TRBJ2-3; a possible D gene is TRBD1 (6 bases). Germline loops: CDR1 SNHLY, CDR2 FYNNEI. CDR3 length: 15 amino acids. Deletions cut 3 bases from V and 0 bases from J, with 10 bases between. The CDR3 loop reads CASSDGRGSTDTQYF. DNA for the CDR3: TGTGCCAGCAGTGATGGAAGGGGGAGCACAGATACGCAGTATTTT.

This chain joins TRBV4-1 and TRBJ1-2; D not resolved. Between the trimmed V and J ends, which lost 1 base and 4 bases, there was a span of 7 bases. The CDR3 has 13 amino acids. Germline V CDR1 and CDR2: MGHRA, YSYEKL. CDR3 DNA sequence: TGCGCCAGCAGCCAAGTCAGGTTCTATGGCTACACCTTC. Translated, it gives CASSQVRFYGYTF.